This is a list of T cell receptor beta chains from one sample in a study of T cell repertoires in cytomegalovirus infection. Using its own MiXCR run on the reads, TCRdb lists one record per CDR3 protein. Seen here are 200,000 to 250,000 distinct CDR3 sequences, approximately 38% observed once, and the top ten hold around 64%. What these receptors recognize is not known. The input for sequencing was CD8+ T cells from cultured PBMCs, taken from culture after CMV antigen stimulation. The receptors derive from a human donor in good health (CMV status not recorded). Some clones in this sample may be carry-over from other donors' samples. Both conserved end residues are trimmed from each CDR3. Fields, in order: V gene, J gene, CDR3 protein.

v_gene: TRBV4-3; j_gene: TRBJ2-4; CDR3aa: ASSQQGDKNIQY
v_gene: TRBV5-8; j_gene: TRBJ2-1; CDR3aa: ASSLEVAGVDEQF
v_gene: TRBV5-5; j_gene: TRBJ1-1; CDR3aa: ASSFGTNMNTEAF
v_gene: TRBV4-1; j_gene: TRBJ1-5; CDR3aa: ASSQAGTSNQPQH
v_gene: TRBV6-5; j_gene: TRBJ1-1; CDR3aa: ASSQGTFWNTEAF
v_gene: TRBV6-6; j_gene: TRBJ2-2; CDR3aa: ASSYGRQDHTGELF
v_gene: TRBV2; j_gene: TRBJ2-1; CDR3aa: ASSEGGYNEQF
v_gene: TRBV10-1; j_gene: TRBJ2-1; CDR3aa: ASSESDSYNEQF
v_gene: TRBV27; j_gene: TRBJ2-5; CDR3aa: ASSPNTRPGETQY
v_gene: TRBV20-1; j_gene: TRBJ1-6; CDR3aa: SARDRKGGNSPLH
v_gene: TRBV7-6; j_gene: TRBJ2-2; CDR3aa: ASTRIKGGELF
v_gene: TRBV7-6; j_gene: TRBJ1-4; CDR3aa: ASSGDGSRHKLF
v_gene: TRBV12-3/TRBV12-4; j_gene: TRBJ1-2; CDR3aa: ASSIGRLNYGYT
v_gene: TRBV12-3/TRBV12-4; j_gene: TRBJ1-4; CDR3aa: ASSLSLAATNEKLF
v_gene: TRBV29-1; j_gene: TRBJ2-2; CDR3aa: SVSSRVWTSGKGSTGELF
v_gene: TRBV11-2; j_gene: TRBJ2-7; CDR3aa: ASSLERGSPAYEQY
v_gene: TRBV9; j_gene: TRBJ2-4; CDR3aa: ASSVDGQDIQY
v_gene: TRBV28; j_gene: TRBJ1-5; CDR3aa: ASSRQGTGQPQH
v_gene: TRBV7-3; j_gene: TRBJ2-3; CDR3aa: ASSLTGALSTDTQY
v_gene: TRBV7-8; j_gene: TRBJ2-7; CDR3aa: ASSSVRGRRSYEQY
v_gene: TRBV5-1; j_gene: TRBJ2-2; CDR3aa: ASSFGLAGLTGELF
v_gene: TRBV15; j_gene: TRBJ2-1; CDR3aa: ATSRPLRNEQF
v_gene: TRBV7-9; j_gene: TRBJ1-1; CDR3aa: ASSAKGQLMNTEAF
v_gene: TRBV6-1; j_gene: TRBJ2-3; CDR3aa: ASSYLTSGGTDTQY
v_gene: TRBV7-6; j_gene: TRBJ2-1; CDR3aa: ASSPHRGPLVVDEQF
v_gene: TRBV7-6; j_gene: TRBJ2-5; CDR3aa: ASSQQETQY
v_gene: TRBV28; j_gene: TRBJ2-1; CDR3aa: ASSLSGPSYNEQF
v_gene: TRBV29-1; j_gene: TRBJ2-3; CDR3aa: SVENGLAGGRLKKNTQY
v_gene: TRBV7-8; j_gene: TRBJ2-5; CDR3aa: ASSGRQGTAAEETQY
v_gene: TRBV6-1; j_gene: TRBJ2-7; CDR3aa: ASSEWGGAGTYEQY
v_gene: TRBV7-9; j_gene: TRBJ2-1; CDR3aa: ASSPALTGGSNEQF
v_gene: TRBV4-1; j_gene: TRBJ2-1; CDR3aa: ASSPGLAGGEQF
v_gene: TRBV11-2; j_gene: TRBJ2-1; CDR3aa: ASTLGLADYSSSYNEQF
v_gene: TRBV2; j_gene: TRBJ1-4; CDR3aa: ASMGEMDEKLF
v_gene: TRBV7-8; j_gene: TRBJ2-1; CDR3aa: ASSPYARALDEQF
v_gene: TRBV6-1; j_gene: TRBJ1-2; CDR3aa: ASSEHRQGVNYGYT
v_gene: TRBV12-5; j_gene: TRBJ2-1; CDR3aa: ASGLVPGQGDNEQF
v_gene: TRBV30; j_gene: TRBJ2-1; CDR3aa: AWSVLAHYNEQF